A selection of T cell receptor beta chains follows, all from one sample in a study of blood T cell repertoires in COVID-19. Method: immunoSEQ multiplex PCR; TCRdb's copy keeps in-frame clones and lacks some. The sample records over 200,000 clones, around 83% being singletons. The material sequenced was peripheral blood. Receptors were obtained from a man older than 75 with acute or convalescent COVID-19. CDR3s leave out the opening cysteine and the closing phenylalanine or tryptophan. Expanded clones get a size class; other rows say once, few or many, or leave the size out.

v_gene | abundance | CDR3aa
TRBV11-2 | few | ASSLDRVDNSPLH
TRBV7-6 | NA | ASSETPAGAYEQY
TRBV5-6 | NA | ASSLGGALAKNIQY
TRBV24-1 | NA | ATSDAKGNQPQH
TRBV2 | NA | ATSSGTQY
TRBV4-1 | few | ASSQDPGGWNTDTQY
TRBV28 | NA | ASTVTGAGYT
TRBV15 | few | ATSRDLDRNEQY
TRBV27 | NA | ASSLRLAGGDEQF
TRBV5-1 | NA | ASSLGTGAGHEQY
TRBV28 | once | ASSPTGGLNSYEQY
TRBV9 | NA | ASSASFPAEHYNEQF
TRBV9 | once | ASSVGPDNEQF
TRBV4-1 | NA | ASSQVQGRGDTQY
TRBV6-5 | NA | ASSYSGDTIY
TRBV19 | NA | ASSISTENQPQH
TRBV6-4 | NA | ASSDTGGQWVEQF
TRBV9 | NA | ASSVDRGHWGYT
TRBV24-1 | once | ATSDFEGNWDTQY
TRBV6-5 | NA | ASSGQRGSGGYT
TRBV2 | NA | ASSADPGLITEAF
TRBV5-1 | NA | ASSFGTGDEKLF
TRBV19 | once | ASSRDRYYEQY
TRBV11-1 | NA | ASSPHRGLNTEAF
TRBV4-1 | NA | ASRPGQGRETQY
TRBV7-9 | NA | ASSPSGSSYEQY
TRBV3-1/TRBV3-2 | once | ASSQRGDTQY
TRBV7-6 | NA | ASSLDGRGSTDTQY
TRBV7-6 | NA | ASSLAPEAVNEQF
TRBV11-3 | once | ASSLSGQETQY
TRBV3-1/TRBV3-2 | NA | ASSLLWPGTSSYNSPLH
TRBV7-6 | NA | ASSLDGGGATDTQY
TRBV7-2 | few | ASSNRDWGEQY
TRBV28 | NA | ASSRRTSGSYNEQF
TRBV28 | NA | ASSFDRAPTSYGYT
TRBV10-2 | NA | ATRGLAGGYEQY
TRBV30 | NA | AWSSLTGELF
TRBV11-1 | NA | ASSLVGETDTQY
TRBV27 | NA | ASRWTGANYGYT
TRBV20-1 | NA | SASGHSGELF
TRBV27 | NA | ASSLGAGIGGELF
TRBV14 | NA | ASRPQGAAGYT
TRBV7-8 | NA | ASSLRLAPPQETQY
TRBV7-8 | NA | ASRGGGVAEAF
TRBV5-6 | NA | ASSLVGSSYNEQF
TRBV6-6 | NA | ASREGDTQY